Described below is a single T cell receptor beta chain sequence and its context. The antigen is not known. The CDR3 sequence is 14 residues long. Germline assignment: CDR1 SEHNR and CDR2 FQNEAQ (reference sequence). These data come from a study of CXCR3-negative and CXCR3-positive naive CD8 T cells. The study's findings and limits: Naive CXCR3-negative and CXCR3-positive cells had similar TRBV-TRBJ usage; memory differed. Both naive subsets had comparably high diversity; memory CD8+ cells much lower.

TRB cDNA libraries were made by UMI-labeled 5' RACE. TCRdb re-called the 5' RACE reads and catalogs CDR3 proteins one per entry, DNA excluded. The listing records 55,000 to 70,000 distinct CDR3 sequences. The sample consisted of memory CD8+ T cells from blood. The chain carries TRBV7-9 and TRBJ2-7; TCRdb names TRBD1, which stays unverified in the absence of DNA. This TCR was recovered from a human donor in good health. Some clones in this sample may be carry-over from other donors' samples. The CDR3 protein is CASSLQGISYEQYF.